This passage covers 29 T cell receptor beta chains from one sample sequenced in a study of cytomegalovirus exposure and HLA in healthy donors. Assay: immunoSEQ multiplex PCR; the TCRdb copy retains only in-frame clones and omits some. The data contain under 250,000 clones, about 90% of them seen just once; the ten biggest clones take up 12%. Sequenced sample: PBMCs. Source of these receptors: a man younger than 30 in good health and CMV-seropositive.

A few counts support this clone. The V and J genes are TRBV4-2 and TRBJ1-2, with TRBD1 matching 8 bases. This CDR3 is 17 amino acids long. The germline CDR1 and CDR2 sequences are LGHNA and YNFKEQ. After removal of 5 bases from V and 4 bases from J, the junction contained 15 bases not matched to a gene. This chain's CDR3 is CASSVRQGRGFGYGYTF. For the CDR3, the DNA is TGTGCCAGCAGCGTCCGACAGGGGAGGGGGTTTGGCTATGGCTACACCTTC.

This chain joins TRBV2 and TRBJ2-7; TRBD1 or TRBD2 may be the D gene (5 bases each). This CDR3 region has 13 residues. V lost 6 bases to trimming and J lost 2 bases, with 11 bases between them. Germline CDR1 is SNHLY and CDR2 is FYNNEI. The CDR3 nucleotides read TGTGCCAGCAGCCGGGACGGGACCTACGAGCAGTACTTC. Amino acid sequence: CASSRDGTYEQYF. The full variable domain, its missing parts supplied by reference TRBV2 and TRBJ2-7, is EPEVTQTPSHQVTQMGQEVILRCVPISNHLYFYWYRQILGQKVEFLVSFYNNEISEKSEIFDDQFSVERPDGSNFTLKIRSTKLEDSAMYFCASSRDGTYEQYFGPGTRLTVT.

This chain links TRBV6-6 with TRBJ2-7, with 7 bases fitting TRBD2. Germline CDR1 and CDR2: MNHNY and SVGAGI (reference sequence). V lost 6 bases to trimming and J lost 4 bases; unmatched junction nucleotides: 9. This CDR3 comprises 14 residues. In DNA form, the CDR3 reads TGTGCCAGCAGGGGCGGGAGCGCCTCGTACGAGCAGTACTTC. Residues: CASRGGSASYEQYF.

The V call is TRBV5-1, the J call TRBJ1-1, with D possibly being TRBD1 (5 bases). The CDR3 has 14 amino acids. The germline gives CDR1 SGHRS, CDR2 YFSETQ. V gave up 1 base and J gave up 3 bases, with 10 bases separating them. The CDR3 protein is CASSLYQGDTEAFF. CDR3 coding DNA: TGCGCCAGCAGCTTGTATCAAGGGGACACTGAAGCTTTCTTT.

The count of this clone is one. The chain employs TRBV5-1 and TRBJ2-2; weak D call: TRBD1 (6 bases). Germline CDR1 is SGHRS and CDR2 is YFSETQ. This CDR3 has 14 amino acids. V was cut by 2 bases and J by 4 bases, with 9 bases left in between. The CDR3 DNA is TGCGCCAGCAGCTTACAGGGCGGCACCGGGGAGCTGTTTTTT. Translation: CASSLQGGTGELFF.

The rearrangement joins TRBV29-1 to TRBJ2-3; no definite D call. Per the germline V gene, CDR1 is SQVTM and CDR2 is ANQGSEA. The germline V and J ends were trimmed by 0 bases and 0 bases, with 10 bases remaining between them. The CDR3 has 15 residues. The CDR3 spells CSVEDRESSTDTQYF. CDR3 in DNA: TGCAGCGTTGAAGATCGAGAGTCTAGCACAGATACGCAGTATTTT.

The chain recombines TRBV4-3 with TRBJ1-1, with 7 bases identical to TRBD1. The CDR3 covers 17 residues. The germline V gene has CDR1 LGHNA and CDR2 YSLEER. V was pared by 3 bases and J by 4 bases, with 14 bases of the junction left unmatched. CDR3 protein: CASSHAKTGRFSTEAFF. The CDR3 DNA follows: TGCGCCAGCAGCCATGCTAAGACAGGGAGGTTTAGCACTGAAGCTTTCTTT.

The rearrangement joins TRBV6-6 to TRBJ2-1, with 9 bases identical to TRBD2. The germline V gene encodes CDR1 MNHNY and CDR2 SVGAGI (reference sequence). The V gene end was trimmed by 10 bases and the J gene end by 10 bases; junction bases not matched to a gene: 14. The CDR3 is 14 amino acids. CDR3 amino acids: CAIAEPAGGREQFF. For the CDR3, the DNA is TGTGCCATCGCCGAACCAGCGGGAGGCAGGGAGCAGTTCTTC.

In DNA form, the CDR3 reads TGTGCCAGCAGAGGGGGTTCCTACAATGAGCAGTTCTTC. This translates into CASRGGSYNEQFF. The rearrangement joins TRBV6-1 to TRBJ2-1; TRBD1 might be the D (6 bases). V lost 6 bases to trimming and J lost 1 base, with 7 bases between them. Germline CDR1 reads MNHNS; CDR2 reads SASEGT. CDR3 size: 13 residues.

This clone was recorded once. J is TRBJ1-1 and V is TRBV10-3, with TRBD1 as a possible D gene (6 bases). Germline lookup yields CDR1 ENHRY and CDR2 SYGVKD. Trimming removed 8 bases at V and 0 bases at J, with 16 bases between. The CDR3 is made up of 15 amino acids. CDR3 sequence reads: CAISEGGDMNTEAFF. The CDR3 nucleotides read TGTGCCATCTCCGAAGGGGGAGACATGAACACTGAAGCTTTCTTT.

The chain couples TRBV4-1 to TRBJ2-1; D is undetermined. The V and J ends lost 1 base and 3 bases respectively, with 10 bases between them. Germline values: CDR1 MGHRA, CDR2 YSYEKL. The CDR3 length is 15 residues. The CDR3 region has the DNA TGCGCCAGCAGCCAAGCCCAGCGAGGCTACAATGAGCAGTTCTTC. Translated, it gives CASSQAQRGYNEQFF.

This rearrangement joins TRBV20-1 to TRBJ2-3; D ambiguous. The CDR3 runs to 11 residues. Germline CDR1 is DFQATT and CDR2 is SNEGSKA (reference sequence). The CDR3 region has the DNA TGCAACACTCATGGCGGTGATACGCAGTATTTT. As protein: CNTHGGDTQYF.

This chain links TRBV30 with TRBJ1-3; possibly TRBD1 for D (6 bases). V lost 1 base and J 2 bases, leaving 12 bases between the germline ends. The V gene's germline CDR1 is GTSNPN and CDR2 SVGIG (reference sequence). There are 15 residues in the CDR3. In nucleotides, the CDR3 is TGTGCCTGGAGTGCGCTACGGGGGCCTGGAAACACCATATATTTT. It translates to CAWSALRGPGNTIYF.

CDR3 sequence (DNA): TGTGCCACCAGCAGGATTTCTTCCCAAGAGACCCAGTACTTC. Its translation is CATSRISSQETQYF. The chain recombines TRBV15 with TRBJ2-5; D uncertain. The CDR3 has 14 amino acids. Germline CDR1 and CDR2: LNHNV and YYDKDF (reference sequence). V was cut by 3 bases and J by 1 base, with 9 bases left in between. The full variable domain, with the rest looked up from reference TRBV15 and TRBJ2-5, is DAMVIQNPRYQVTQFGKPVTLSCSQTLNHNVMYWYQQKSSQAPKLLFHYYDKDFNNEADTPDNFQSRRPNTSFCFLDIRSPGLGDTAMYLCATSRISSQETQYFGPGTRLLVL.

This chain links TRBV7-5 with TRBJ2-7. TRBV7-5 is flagged as a pseudogene. This CDR3 contains 13 residues. CDR3 sequence: CVRSLVGVYEQYF. CDR3 DNA: TGTGTCAGAAGCTTAGTTGGGGTGTACGAGCAGTACTTC.

The J gene is TRBJ2-7, the V gene TRBV2, with 9 positions matching TRBD1. V shed 4 bases, J shed 4 bases, and the junction held 5 bases outside the gene matches. Germline loops: CDR1 SNHLY, CDR2 FYNNEI. The CDR3 is 14 amino acids. Written as DNA, the CDR3 is TGTGCCAGCAGTGTTTTTGGGACAGGGTACGAGCAGTACTTC. Translating gives CASSVFGTGYEQYF.

A remark on this clone: In the same sample, other DNA sequences code for this CDR3. The chain has TRBV6-5 and TRBJ1-1; D not resolved. The CDR3 length is 13 residues. The germline V and J ends were trimmed by 3 bases and 2 bases, with 7 bases remaining between them. The germline V gene encodes CDR1 MNHEY and CDR2 SVGAGI. CDR3 sequence: CASSYSENTEAFF. The CDR3 region has the DNA TGTGCCAGCAGTTATTCGGAAAACACTGAAGCTTTCTTT.

The chain has TRBV18 and TRBJ2-2; D might be TRBD1 or TRBD2, each matching 5 bases. Germline lookup yields CDR1 KGHSH and CDR2 LQKENI. Deletions cut 4 bases from V and 7 bases from J, with 16 bases between. CDR3 size: 15 residues. This CDR3 is CASSRDGTLGGELFF. The CDR3 DNA reads as TGTGCCAGCTCACGGGACGGGACCCTCGGCGGGGAGCTGTTTTTT.

The V gene is TRBV19, the J gene TRBJ1-2, with TRBD1 matching 10 bases. This CDR3 is 15 amino acids long. In germline, CDR1 is LNHDA, CDR2 SQIVND (reference sequence). V was pared by 6 bases and J by 1 base, with 5 bases of the junction left unmatched. CDR3 bases: TGTGCCAGTAGCATCGACAGGGGGCTTAACTATGGCTACACCTTC. It yields the protein CASSIDRGLNYGYTF.

This clone was seen only once. The CDR3 region is CASTNGPEGVSGYTF. The CDR3 DNA reads as TGTGCCAGCACCAACGGACCCGAGGGGGTTAGTGGCTACACCTTC. The chain links TRBV6-1 to TRBJ1-2; TRBD1 is a possible D gene (6 bases). Germline CDR1 is MNHNS and CDR2 is SASEGT. V was trimmed by 7 bases and J by 7 bases, leaving 22 bases between them. The CDR3 extends over 15 amino acids.

The J gene is TRBJ2-7, the V gene TRBV18; D is uncertain. Trimming stripped 0 bases from V and 3 bases from J, with 9 bases between. The CDR3 has 14 amino acids. The germline V gene has CDR1 KGHSH and CDR2 LQKENI. The CDR3 protein is CASSPPGLGYEQYF. CDR3 sequence (DNA): TGTGCCAGCTCACCACCAGGGTTGGGCTACGAGCAGTACTTC. Filled out from reference TRBV18 and TRBJ2-7, the complete variable domain reads NAGVMQNPRHLVRRRGQEARLRCSPMKGHSHVYWYRQLPEEGLKFMVYLQKENIIDESGMPKERFSAEFPKEGPSILRIQQVVRGDSAAYFCASSPPGLGYEQYFGPGTRLTVT.

This clone was seen a handful of times. This chain connects TRBV11-3 to TRBJ2-1; D gene ambiguous. V was clipped by 4 bases and J by 8 bases, with 15 bases between them. The CDR3 is 14 residues long. Germline V gene data show CDR1 as SGHNT and CDR2 as YENEEA. The DNA for the CDR3 is TGTGCCAGCAGCTCCCGGATGGGAAGCCATGAGCAGTTCTTC. Protein product: CASSSRMGSHEQFF.

Worth noting for this clone: This sequence may be a read error, since a much larger clone differs from it by one base. The chain carries TRBV20-1 and TRBJ2-1, with no clear D. This CDR3 has 11 amino acids. Germline lookup yields CDR1 DFQATT and CDR2 SNEGSKA (reference sequence). CDR3 nucleotides: TGCAGTGCTAGCCCCTACAATAAGCAGTTCTTC. This codes for CSASPYNKQFF.

CDR3 DNA: TGTGCCAGCAGCTATGGACAGGGTGGGGACACCATATATTTT. Its protein product is CASSYGQGGDTIYF. This sequence joins TRBV13 and TRBJ1-3; 8 bases are shared with TRBD1. Germline V gene lookup returns CDR1 PRHDT and CDR2 FYEKMQ (reference sequence). V was pared by 4 bases and J by 8 bases, with 7 bases of the junction left unmatched. The CDR3 runs to 14 residues.

In its sample, this clone was seen once. This chain uses TRBV15 with TRBJ2-1; 9 bases align to TRBD2. From germline, CDR1 is LNHNV and CDR2 YYDKDF (reference sequence). V trimming: 2 bases; J trimming: 5 bases; junction bases outside the gene matches: 13. The CDR3 is 18 residues long. The CDR3 loop is CATSRLIIAGAGDNEQFF. Written as DNA, the CDR3 is TGTGCCACCAGCAGACTAATCATAGCGGGAGCGGGGGACAATGAGCAGTTCTTC.

The chain links TRBV5-4 to TRBJ2-1; the D is unclear. This CDR3 has 15 residues. V was shortened by 3 bases and J by 7 bases, with 17 bases between the two germline ends. Looked up from germline, CDR1 is SGHNT and CDR2 is YYREEE (reference sequence). The CDR3 region is CASSSPPTSVNEQFF. The CDR3 nucleotides are TGTGCCAGCAGCTCGCCACCTACTTCCGTTAATGAGCAGTTCTTC.

The V call is TRBV2, the J call TRBJ2-7, with a weak D call TRBD1 (6 bases). The CDR3 runs 15 residues. Germline V CDR1 and CDR2: SNHLY, FYNNEI. V dropped 4 bases and J dropped 6 bases, with 19 bases sitting between them. The CDR3 nucleotides are TGTGCCAGCAGTGGCCCTGACAGGCCCCTTAGCGAGCAGTACTTC. Its protein product is CASSGPDRPLSEQYF.

CDR3 loop: CASSLGASGIREQFF. The CDR3 bases are TGTGCCAGCAGCTTAGGGGCTAGCGGGATCCGTGAGCAGTTCTTC. The J gene is TRBJ2-1, the V gene TRBV7-2; the match to TRBD2 covers 9 bases. The trim removed 1 base at V and 9 bases at J, leaving 7 bases unmatched. The CDR3 consists of 15 residues. Looked up from germline, CDR1 is SGHTA and CDR2 is FQGNSA.

This clone was counted only a few times. The J gene is TRBJ2-7, the V gene TRBV11-1, with D uncertain. Trimming took off 1 base at V and 7 bases at J, with 5 bases between the two ends. Germline CDR1 reads SGHAT; CDR2 reads FQDESV (reference sequence). The CDR3 has 11 residues. DNA for the CDR3: TGTGCCAGCAGCTTAGAAGCAGAGCAGTACTTC. Its translation: CASSLEAEQYF.